This TCR beta chain was sequenced for a study of blood T cells in healthy people across ages. Between the trimmed V and J ends, which lost 4 bases and 2 bases, there was a span of 11 bases. CDR3 size: 14 residues. A second PCR, run for about 7 to 11 cycles, used a sample-barcoded 5' primer plus a J-beta primer mix. TCRdb recomputed calls from the 5' RACE reads with MiXCR, one row per CDR3 protein. The data contain hundreds of thousands of distinct CDR3 sequences, approximately 60% of them singletons. This clonotype was counted only a few times. This clonotype was sampled from a man in his forties in good health. The source material was blood. The rearrangement links TRBV12-3 or TRBV12-4 to TRBJ2-5; D unresolved. CDR3 coding DNA: TGTGCCAGCAGTTACGGACGGGTTCAAGAGACCCAGTACTTC. Its translation is CASSYGRVQETQYF.